This TCR beta chain was sequenced in a study of T-cell reconstitution after alpha-beta-depleted transplantation in children. Study results and limitations: Expanded clones from the graft, numbering several hundred, reportedly supplied alpha-beta T cells about two months after transplant. Fresh T-cell production supplied most of the T-cell counts and diversity seen one year after transplant. The study traced high day-60 TCRbeta diversity in some patients to surviving recipient T cells and thymic progenitors.

The authors prepared the TCRbeta library with unique molecular identifiers. One entry per CDR3 protein results from TCRdb running MiXCR on the PCR reads. The table lists under 750,000 distinct CDR3 sequences, about 23% of them singletons, with over 12% in the top ten. For this clonotype: The antigen is unknown.

Germline trimming cut 0 bases from V and 4 bases from J; bases unmatched to any gene: 4. The CDR3 covers 15 residues. The receptor comes from a boy in the first two years of life who had a stem cell transplant for acute myeloid leukemia, so the T cells may come from the graft donor. The sample here was PBMCs, mostly from graft donor cells, taken 360 days after TCRalphabeta/CD19-depleted stem cell transplant. The chain employs TRBV12-3 or TRBV12-4 and TRBJ1-2; 8 bases line up with TRBD1. CDR3 nucleotide sequence: TGTGCCAGCAGTTTAGCCGGGACAGGCCCCTATGGCTACACCTTC. This encodes CASSLAGTGPYGYTF.